The 26 T cell receptor beta chains below come from one sample, sequenced in a study of blood T cell repertoires in COVID-19. Clones were sequenced by immunoSEQ multiplex PCR, and TCRdb holds only the in-frame ones, with some missing. The sample yields around 220,000 clones, 79% seen once. Sequenced material: peripheral blood. These TCRs come from a woman aged 40 to 55 with active or convalescent COVID-19.

The chain has TRBV16 and TRBJ1-5; D gene unclear. Germline V gene data show CDR1 as KGHSY and CDR2 as FQNENV. Trimming took 1 base from V and 13 from J, leaving 11 bases between them. This CDR3 is built from 12 residues. CDR3: CASSQWSRGQHF. CDR3 in DNA: TGTGCCAGCAGCCAATGGAGCCGGGGTCAGCATTTT.

CDR3 nucleotides: TGTGCCACCTACGGGACAGCCTCCTACAATGAGCAGTTCTTC. Residues: CATYGTASYNEQFF. The chain combines TRBV6-5 with TRBJ2-1; 7 nucleotides match TRBD1. In germline, CDR1 is MNHEY, CDR2 SVGAGI. J gave up 0 bases and V 10 bases, and 6 bases lay outside the gene matches. The CDR3 runs 14 residues.

The chain has TRBV27 and TRBJ2-5; 7 bases map to TRBD2. CDR3 size: 13 residues. The trim removed 5 bases at V and 5 bases at J, leaving 5 bases unmatched. The germline CDR1 and CDR2 sequences are MNHEY and SMNVEV (reference sequence). The CDR3 is CASSPRRGETQYF. The CDR3 DNA reads as TGTGCCAGCAGTCCCCGGCGGGGGGAGACCCAGTACTTC.

The J gene is TRBJ1-2, the V gene TRBV4-1; D call uncertain. The CDR3 is 14 residues long. Per germline, CDR1 MGHRA and CDR2 YSYEKL. V was shortened by 0 bases and J by 7 bases, with 12 bases between the two germline ends. CDR3 region: CASSQDKASGGYTF. The DNA of the CDR3 is TGCGCCAGCAGCCAAGATAAAGCGTCGGGTGGCTACACCTTC.

CDR3 DNA sequence: TGTGCCAGTAGTATGGGCTGGGATTCACCCCTCCACTTT. It translates to CASSMGWDSPLHF. The chain carries TRBV19 and TRBJ1-6, with D unclear. The V gene lost 3 bases and the J gene lost 8 bases, with 8 bases spanning the gap. The CDR3 has 13 amino acids. Looked up from germline, CDR1 is LNHDA and CDR2 is SQIVND (reference sequence).

V and J are TRBV30 and TRBJ1-5; 11 bases line up with TRBD1. Looked up from germline, CDR1 is GTSNPN and CDR2 is SVGIG (reference sequence). The CDR3 has 14 residues. V lost 2 bases to trimming and J lost 5 bases; unmatched junction nucleotides: 2. This CDR3 reads CAWSRDRGYQPQHF. DNA of the CDR3: TGTGCCTGGAGTCGGGACAGGGGGTATCAGCCCCAGCATTTT.

The chain combines TRBV5-1 with TRBJ1-2, with D possibly being TRBD1 (6 bases). With 2 bases removed from V and 2 bases from J, the gap between germline ends came to 7 bases. Germline CDR1 SGHRS, CDR2 YFSETQ. This CDR3 region has 13 residues. The CDR3, as DNA: TGCGCCAGCAGCTTTGGACAGAACTATGGCTACACCTTC. This sequence encodes CASSFGQNYGYTF.

This clone appeared a single time. V usage is TRBV11-2 and J usage is TRBJ2-7; 7 nucleotides line up with TRBD2. The length of the CDR3 is 14 residues. The junction had 5 bases not matched to a gene; V was cut back by 4 bases and J by 2 bases. Germline V CDR1 and CDR2: SGHAT, FQNNGV. CDR3 sequence (DNA): TGTGCCAGCAGCTCTGGGGACTACCCCTACGAGCAGTACGTC. It is translated as CASSSGDYPYEQYV.

This clone was counted between two and nine times. The V call is TRBV28, the J call TRBJ2-7, with TRBD1 identical over 7 bases. Trimming cost V 6 bases and J 0 bases; bases outside gene matches: 5. Germline V gene lookup returns CDR1 MDHEN and CDR2 SYDVKM. This CDR3 region has 14 residues. The CDR3 DNA reads TGTGCCAGCAGCCAGACAGGGTCCTCCTACGAGCAGTACGTC. Amino acids: CASSQTGSSYEQYV.

The V gene is TRBV28, the J gene TRBJ1-2, with D possibly being TRBD1 (6 bases). The CDR3 has 13 amino acids. V lost 2 bases and J 8 bases, leaving 12 bases between the germline ends. CDR1 MDHEN and CDR2 SYDVKM come from the germline V gene. CDR3 in DNA: TGTGCCAGCAGTTTACTCCAGGGGCAGGGCTACACCTTC. This gives the protein CASSLLQGQGYTF.

This clone was seen a few times. The chain employs TRBV19 and TRBJ1-5; no clear D. Germline V gene data show CDR1 as LNHDA and CDR2 as SQIVND (reference sequence). The CDR3 is 15 residues long. V shed 6 bases and J shed 1 base, with 13 bases lying between them. CDR3 amino acids: CASRTYGLSNQPQHF. For the CDR3, the DNA is TGTGCCAGTAGAACTTATGGTCTGAGCAATCAGCCCCAGCATTTT.

The chain is built from TRBV7-9 and TRBJ1-2, with 7 bases fitting TRBD1. The V segment lost 1 base and the J segment 10 bases; nucleotides outside the gene matches: 6. Germline V gene lookup returns CDR1 SEHNR and CDR2 FQNEAQ (reference sequence). The CDR3 runs 13 residues. The CDR3 DNA sequence: TGTGCCAGCAGCTTAGGCGGGGACAGATCCTACACCTTC. Translating gives CASSLGGDRSYTF.

V and J are TRBV4-1 and TRBJ1-3; 7 bases fit TRBD1. Germline V gene sequence: CDR1 MGHRA, CDR2 YSYEKL. Losses at the gene ends were 0 bases for V and 3 bases for J; bases not matched to a gene: 5. The CDR3 extends over 16 amino acids. Here the CDR3 DNA reads TGCGCCAGCAGCCAAGAGGGGACAGTCAATGGAAACACCATATATTTT. It is translated as CASSQEGTVNGNTIYF.

This chain links TRBV12-3 or TRBV12-4 with TRBJ1-1; D not certain. CDR3 size: 13 residues. Between the trimmed V and J ends, which lost 3 bases and 4 bases, there was a span of 9 bases. CDR3 region: CASSLGTITEAFF. Written as DNA, the CDR3 is TGTGCCAGCAGTTTGGGTACTATCACTGAAGCTTTCTTT.

This clone has only one observation. J is TRBJ1-1 and V is TRBV3-1 (or the pseudogene TRBV3-2); D gene uncertain. CDR1 and CDR2 from the germline V gene are LGHDT and YNNKEL (reference sequence). With 1 base removed from V and 1 base from J, the gap between germline ends came to 13 bases. This CDR3 has 16 amino acids. This CDR3 reads CASSQVGVSGNTEAFF. The CDR3 nucleotides read TGTGCCAGCAGCCAAGTCGGGGTATCGGGGAACACTGAAGCTTTCTTT.

J is TRBJ2-1 and V is TRBV27; TRBD2 matches at 11 bases. V was clipped by 5 bases and J by 5 bases; unmatched bases: 5. Germline CDR1 and CDR2: MNHEY and SMNVEV (reference sequence). The CDR3 is made up of 15 amino acids. CDR3 loop: CASSLRLAGNNEQFF. The CDR3 DNA follows: TGTGCCAGCAGTCTGCGACTAGCGGGGAACAATGAGCAGTTCTTC.

The V and J genes are TRBV5-4 and TRBJ1-1, with a tentative D call TRBD1 (6 bases). V dropped 5 bases and J dropped 2 bases, with 19 bases sitting between them. Per germline, CDR1 SGHNT and CDR2 YYREEE (reference sequence). The CDR3 runs 16 residues. This CDR3 reads CASRRMGGAANTEAFF. In DNA, the CDR3 is TGTGCCAGCAGAAGAATGGGGGGGGCAGCTAACACTGAAGCTTTCTTT.

This chain uses TRBV29-1 with TRBJ2-4; 9 positions match TRBD1. Germline V gives CDR1 SQVTM, CDR2 ANQGSEA. The V and J ends lost 6 bases and 8 bases, in that order; junction bases with no gene match: 5. This CDR3 has 12 residues. The CDR3 region is CSVWTGVYIQYF. The DNA of the CDR3 is TGCAGCGTATGGACAGGGGTTTACATTCAGTACTTC. Drawing the rest from reference TRBV29-1 and TRBJ2-4, the complete variable domain is SAVISQKPSRDICQRGTSLTIQCQVDSQVTMMFWYRQQPGQSLTLIATANQGSEATYESGFVIDKFPISRPNLTFSTLTVSNMSPEDSSIYLCSVWTGVYIQYFGAGTRLSVL.

This clone has just one count. This sequence joins TRBV6-1 and TRBJ1-2, with D possibly TRBD1 on 6 matching bases. This CDR3 region has 14 residues. The germline CDR1 and CDR2 sequences are MNHNS and SASEGT. The V end was cut by 1 base, the J end by 8 bases, with 14 bases between. CDR3 region: CASSEDGGPRGYTF. The CDR3 nucleotides are TGTGCCAGCAGTGAAGACGGGGGGCCGAGGGGCTACACCTTC.

The chain links TRBV19 to TRBJ1-4; 9 positions agree with TRBD1. Trimming removed 6 bases from V and 7 bases from J; junction bases left unmatched: 9. This CDR3 is built from 15 residues. Germline assignment: CDR1 LNHDA and CDR2 SQIVND (reference sequence). DNA of the CDR3: TGTGCCAGTAGGGACTGGACGACAGGGGGTGAAAAACTGTTTTTT. It codes for CASRDWTTGGEKLFF.

To note about this clone: Distinct nucleotide sequences in the sample also encode this CDR3. The chain combines TRBV5-1 with TRBJ1-1; TRBD1 matches at 7 bases. The CDR3 loop spans 15 amino acids. J lost 1 base, V lost 4 bases, and 7 bases had no gene match. Germline loops: CDR1 SGHRS, CDR2 YFSETQ. In nucleotides, the CDR3 is TGCGCCAGCAGCCCTCTACAGGGGCCGAACACTGAAGCTTTCTTT. This translates into CASSPLQGPNTEAFF.

V gene TRBV19 combines with J gene TRBJ1-2; 7 nucleotides line up with TRBD1. Germline CDR1 reads LNHDA; CDR2 reads SQIVND (reference sequence). Trimming removed 4 bases from V and 0 bases from J; junction bases left unmatched: 14. This CDR3 has 18 amino acids. CDR3 DNA: TGTGCCAGTAGTACAGTACTGACAGGGATGGGCGCTAACTATGGCTACACCTTC. Protein: CASSTVLTGMGANYGYTF. The full variable domain, completed using reference TRBV19 and TRBJ1-2, is DGGITQSPKYLFRKEGQNVTLSCEQNLNHDAMYWYRQDPGQGLRLIYYSQIVNDFQKGDIAEGYSVSREKKESFPLTVTSAQKNPTAFYLCASSTVLTGMGANYGYTFGSGTRLTVV.

V is TRBV21-1 and J is TRBJ2-3; TRBD2 reflects the table's D call only, with no check against the DNA. TRBV21-1 is a pseudogene locus. This CDR3 spans 15 amino acids. The CDR3 protein is CASSKASGDTDTQYF. In DNA, the CDR3 is TGTGCCAGCAGCAAGGCTAGCGGGGACACAGATACGCAGTATTTT.

V gene TRBV11-2 combines with J gene TRBJ2-5; D possibly corresponds to TRBD2 (6 bases). Germline-derived CDR1 and CDR2 are SGHAT and FQNNGV. CDR3 length: 18 amino acids. V lost 2 bases to trimming and J lost 5 bases, with 24 bases between them. In DNA form, the CDR3 reads TGTGCCAGCAGCTTAAGCATACAAACGGGGGTCGGGGCGGAGACCCAGTACTTC. It yields the protein CASSLSIQTGVGAETQYF. The full variable domain, completed using reference TRBV11-2 and TRBJ2-5, is EAGVAQSPRYKIIEKRQSVAFWCNPISGHATLYWYQQILGQGPKLLIQFQNNGVVDDSQLPKDRFSAERLKGVDSTLKIQPAKLEDSAVYLCASSLSIQTGVGAETQYFGPGTRLLVL.

The chain couples TRBV27 to TRBJ1-1, with D unresolved. V lost 8 bases to trimming and J lost 11 bases, with 21 bases between them. CDR3 length equals 13 residues. The germline gives CDR1 MNHEY, CDR2 SMNVEV (reference sequence). The CDR3 here is CASWSSQVIAAFF. The CDR3 bases are TGTGCCAGCTGGTCGTCCCAGGTCATTGCGGCTTTCTTT.

This chain links TRBV24-1 with TRBJ1-2; the D gene is possibly TRBD1 (6 bases). The ends were cut back, 7 bases at V and 5 bases at J, with 16 bases in the middle. Germline V gene data show CDR1 as KGHDR and CDR2 as SFDVKD. This CDR3 is built from 14 residues. The CDR3 spells CATSARGFSYGYTF. CDR3 nucleotides: TGTGCCACCAGCGCCAGGGGATTTTCGTATGGCTACACCTTC.